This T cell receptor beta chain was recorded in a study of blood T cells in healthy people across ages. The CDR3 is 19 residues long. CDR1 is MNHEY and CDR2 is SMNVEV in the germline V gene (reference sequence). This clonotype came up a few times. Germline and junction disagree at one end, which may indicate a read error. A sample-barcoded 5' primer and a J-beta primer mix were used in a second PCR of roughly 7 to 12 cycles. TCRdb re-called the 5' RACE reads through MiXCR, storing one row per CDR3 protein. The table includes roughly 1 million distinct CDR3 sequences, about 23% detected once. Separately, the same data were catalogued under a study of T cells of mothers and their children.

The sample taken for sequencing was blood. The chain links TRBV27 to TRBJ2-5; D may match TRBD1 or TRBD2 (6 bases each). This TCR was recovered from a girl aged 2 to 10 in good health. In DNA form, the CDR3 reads TGTGCCAGCAGTTTAGATCCACTGACAGGACGGAGGGGTAAAGAGGCCCAGTACTTC. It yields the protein CASSLDPLTGRRGKEAQYF.